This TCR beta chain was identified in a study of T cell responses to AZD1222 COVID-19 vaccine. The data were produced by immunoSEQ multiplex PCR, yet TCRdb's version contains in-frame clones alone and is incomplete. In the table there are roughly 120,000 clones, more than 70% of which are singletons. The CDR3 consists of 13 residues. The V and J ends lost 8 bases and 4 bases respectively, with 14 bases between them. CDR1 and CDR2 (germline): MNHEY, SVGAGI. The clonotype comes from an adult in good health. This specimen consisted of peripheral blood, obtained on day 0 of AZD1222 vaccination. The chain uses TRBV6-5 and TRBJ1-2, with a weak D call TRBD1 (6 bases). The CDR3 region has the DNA TGTGCCAGCCGGGGGGGCACCGCCTATGGCTACACCTTC. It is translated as CASRGGTAYGYTF.